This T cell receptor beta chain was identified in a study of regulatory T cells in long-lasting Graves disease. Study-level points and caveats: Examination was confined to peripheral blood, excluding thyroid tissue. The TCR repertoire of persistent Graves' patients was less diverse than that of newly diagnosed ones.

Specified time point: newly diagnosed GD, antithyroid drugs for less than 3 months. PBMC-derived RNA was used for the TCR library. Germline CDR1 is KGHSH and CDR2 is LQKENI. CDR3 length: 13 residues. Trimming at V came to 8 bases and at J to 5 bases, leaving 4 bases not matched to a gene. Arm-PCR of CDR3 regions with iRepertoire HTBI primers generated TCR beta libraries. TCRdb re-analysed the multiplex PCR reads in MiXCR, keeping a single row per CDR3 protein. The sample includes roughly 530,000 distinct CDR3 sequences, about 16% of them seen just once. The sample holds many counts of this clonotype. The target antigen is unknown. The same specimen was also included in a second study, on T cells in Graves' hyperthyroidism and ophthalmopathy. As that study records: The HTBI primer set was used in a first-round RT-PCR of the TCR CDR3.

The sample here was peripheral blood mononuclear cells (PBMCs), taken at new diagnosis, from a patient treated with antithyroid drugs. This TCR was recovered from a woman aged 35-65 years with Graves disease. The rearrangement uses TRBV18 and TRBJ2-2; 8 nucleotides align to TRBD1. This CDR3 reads CASSGQGTGELFF. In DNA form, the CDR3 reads TGTGCCAGCAGTGGACAGGGAACCGGGGAGCTGTTTTTT.